This TCR beta chain originates from a study of regulatory T cells in long-lasting Graves disease. Time point of the sample: newly diagnosed GD, antithyroid drugs for less than 3 months. Extracted RNA from PBMCs served as the source of the TCR library. Germline V gene sequence: CDR1 PRHDT, CDR2 FYEKMQ (reference sequence). This CDR3 has 14 residues. Germline trimming cut 0 bases from V and 8 bases from J; bases unmatched to any gene: 6. In its sample, this clonotype was seen a few times. Relying on iRepertoire HTBI primers and Arm-PCR of CDR3 regions, the team built TCR beta libraries. MiXCR, run by TCRdb on the multiplex PCR reads, gives a single entry per CDR3 protein. The repertoire holds 400,000 to 500,000 distinct CDR3 sequences, with roughly 15% as singletons. The sample was also linked to a second study, of T cells in Graves' hyperthyroidism and ophthalmopathy.

The TCR was taken from a woman between 45 and 60 years old with Graves disease. This specimen was peripheral blood mononuclear cells (PBMCs), taken at new diagnosis, from a patient treated with antithyroid drugs. The chain employs TRBV13 and TRBJ1-1; 7 nucleotides agree with TRBD1. The chain's CDR3 is CASSLGAGGLEAFF. For the CDR3, the DNA is TGTGCCAGCAGCTTAGGGGCAGGGGGATTGGAAGCTTTCTTT.